This T cell receptor (beta chain) was identified during a study of cytomegalovirus exposure and HLA in healthy donors (dated by TCRdb to about 2017). About the study as a whole: An earlier analysis of roughly 610 of the donors reported over 250 Gb of sequence data and roughly 120 million unique TCR beta sequences obtained from about 170 million T cells. Donor age, sex, ethnicity and CMV serostatus were compiled alongside the repertoire data. The study profiled the T cell repertoires of fewer than 850 subjects by immunosequencing and related them to cytomegalovirus serostatus. The later analysis used no new phenotypic data to find candidate immune exposures, relying instead on TCR beta sequences and their occurrence across donors. In a later genetic analysis, genome-wide SNP genotypes for about 65% of the 666 donors were used, and that subset was treated as a discovery cohort. HLA typing included class I and class II loci at four-digit resolution. Roughly 5 DR-DQ haplotypes were handled as single units for association and clustering because linkage in the cohort was strong. Among a few hundred genotyped donors of the cohort, an average of approximately 250,000 unique TCR beta nucleotide sequences were sequenced per donor, 15% to 20% of them non-productive. The aim of the study was to test whether cataloging public T cell receptors could identify signatures of past pathogen exposure. Besides the first cohort of under 700 subjects, a separate validation cohort made up of roughly 120 different subjects was used. An early release that covered fewer than 750 HLA-typed donors contained about 300 gigabases of sequencing data and roughly 84 million unique TCR sequences. The study combined high-throughput TCR immunosequencing, statistical association of individual TCRs with disease status, and machine learning to predict cytomegalovirus infection status. Of the roughly 400 genotyped donors, 81% were placed in the genetic ancestry cluster associated with self-reported Caucasian donors. An earlier analysis of roughly 580 of the donors used high-throughput TCR beta sequencing to judge whether each TCR beta V gene segment behaved as functional or pseudogenic. To study patterns of TCR occurrence, a later analysis re-analyzed previously published TCR beta repertoires from several hundred donors and added high-resolution HLA genotyping. All discovery cohort repertoires had been generated using a single sequencing platform. The number of typed donors differed by locus: about 629-640 for A, B, C, DRB1 and DQB1; approximately 520 for DQA1; around 580 for DPA1; and around 470 for DPB1. Study-wide conclusions, independent of this receptor: In vitro tests confirmed that a few of the cytomegalovirus-associated TCR beta chains recognize cytomegalovirus antigens. Most TCR sequences were seen in very few donors, while some public TCRs were found in many individuals. According to the authors, the approach could potentially be generalized to other disease states and immunological phenotypes. Specific HLA alleles were associated with more than 15,000 TCR beta sequences at a false discovery rate of 0.05 in a later analysis. The study listed approximately 150 TCR beta chains as associated with cytomegalovirus. In a later genetic analysis, a missense DCLRE1C variant was associated with V-gene and J-gene trimming of TCR beta chains, and the association was replicated in an independent cohort. Some IMGT-functional V segments, including TRBV6-2 and TRBV6-3, could not be distinguished by the 87-base-pair reads and were therefore excluded. Immune exposure information for the cohort was limited to CMV serostatus. Broadly in line with IMGT annotations, most TCR beta V segments showed up in productive rearrangements about 87% or about 30% of the time in an earlier analysis of around 600 of the donors. Because some donors lacked HLA typing at each locus, the association tests relied only on the typed subset. Only TCR beta chains were sequenced in this cohort, and the absence of alpha or paired-chain data limited detectable features. A group of highly shared sequence variants was considered likely to be a technical artifact of the sequencing pipeline. A later analysis found that HLA-associated TCR beta chains were more clonally expanded and had lower generation probabilities than equally common non-associated chains. Presence/absence analyses assumed roughly uniform sequencing depth across donors, an assumption that may not hold. Strong co-occurrence of HLA alleles, especially DR and DQ, made assigning TCR associations to individual alleles difficult. Linkage disequilibrium might explain the correlated functional status among segregating V segments, but an unknown experimental factor could not be excluded. The classifier was reported to diagnose cytomegalovirus status with high specificity and sensitivity in both the original cohort and the validation cohort. Because counts were too low, 15 to 20 rarely observed V segments, including chromosome 9 orphons, were excluded from the earlier analysis of about 500 of the donors. In a later analysis, several top co-occurrence clusters were reported to appear linked to parvovirus B19, influenza, CMV and Epstein-Barr virus. Compared with the approximately 600-donor mean, donors in an Asian-associated ancestry cluster had fewer N-insertions in productive TCRs, according to a later genetic analysis. In a later analysis, the rate of TCR association differed among HLA loci, with DRB1 alleles having the most associated TCRs and HLA-C alleles having the fewest. A further reported finding was that TCR beta sequences accurately predicted the HLA-A and HLA-B alleles for most subjects in the first cohort. According to a later analysis, most CMV-associated TCR beta chains appeared to be HLA-restricted, and the HLA associations seemed to be driven largely by CMV exposure.

The library came from the immunoSEQ multiplex PCR assay. The multiplex PCR relied on a mix of 60 forward primers for TCR Vbeta segments and 13 reverse primers for TCR Jbeta segments. The CDR3 region of rearranged TCR beta genes was amplified from genomic DNA with a multiplex PCR assay. On the Illumina HiSeq System, the amplified TCR beta libraries were sequenced as 87-base-pair reads. The authors' analysis ran thus. Across the roughly 640 repertoires, a later analysis counted some 80 million unique TCR beta chains, around 11 million of which were shared by at least two donors. A nearest-neighbor algorithm error-corrected the raw reads and collapsed the reads into unique sequences, merging closely related sequences to remove PCR and sequencing errors. To assign V, D and J gene segments, CDR3 sequences were aligned to IMGT reference sequences. For a sequence to be retained, at least a six-nucleotide match to both a V gene segment and a J gene segment was required. Rearrangements were classified as productive when the CDR3 lacked stop codons and remained in frame with V and J, and all other rearrangements were classified as non-productive. Following IMGT convention, CDR3 was defined as the stretch from the second conserved V-encoded cysteine to the conserved J-encoded phenylalanine. In an earlier analysis of 587 of the donors, sequences lacking an unambiguous match to a single V gene segment were excluded. An earlier analysis of just under 600 of the donors called V segments functional above 56.7% productive rearrangements and segregating when the between-donor standard deviation exceeded 5%. A statistical classification framework was built to diagnose cytomegalovirus status from the catalog of TCR beta chain sequences. A later analysis assigned V and J genes by comparing TCR nucleotide sequences with IMGT/GENE-DB human TR gene sequences. The TCRdist pipeline was used in a later analysis to assign CDR3 sequences and most-parsimonious VDJ recombination scenarios. In a later analysis, each TCR beta chain was defined by its CDR3 amino acid sequence together with its V-gene family, and reads lacking a unique V-gene family were excluded. A later analysis removed 550 to 650 highly shared, low-generation-probability nucleotide sequences to deal with suspected cross-contamination and a sequencing artifact. In a later analysis, a clonal expansion index was calculated for each public chain from normalized within-repertoire ranks of inferred template counts. In a later analysis, generation probabilities were computed using a VDJ recombination model fitted to out-of-frame rearrangements, and the results were checked against IGoR. Hypergeometric tests were used in a later analysis to score TCR-TCR, TCR-HLA and TCR-CMV co-occurrence, with a repertoire-size bias correction applied to the TCR pairs. False discovery rates were estimated in a later analysis by permuting HLA or CMV assignments 20 times. In a later analysis, co-occurring TCRs were grouped using DBSCAN, with TCRdist sequence similarity added in when clustering inside HLA-allele-positive subsets. For co-occurrence clustering, repertoires with fewer than 30,000 or more than 120,000 public chains were excluded, along with several repertoires with anomalous nucleotide sharing. TCRdb re-hosts the immuneACCESS table, in-frame sequences only. Its copies lack some clones; in the studies checked, an unresolved V gene accounts for under half of them, and the cause for the rest is not known. The V and J calls and clone size were taken over from that table, and D and trimming were inferred from the DNA. This sample lists approximately 200,000 clones; more than 65% were detected once. The top ten constitute over 1.5% of the sample.

The CDR3 measures 15 amino acids from cysteine to phenylalanine. CDR3 DNA only is kept here, 45 bases in frame from base 1. Taken from the germline V gene (reference sequence), the CDR1 and CDR2 loops are SEHNR and FQNEAQ. The V and J ends are trimmed by 1 base and 5 bases, leaving 15 bases between them. A note on this clone: Its specific antigen is unknown. Within one base of it there is no much larger clone, and no base qualities were kept.

The cohort consisted of more than 650 healthy bone marrow donors. All cohort members were sampled while nominally healthy, although unrecorded immune exposures were likely present. The donor tested CMV seropositive and was one of the 289 seropositive cohort members. A peripheral blood sample was collected from each donor, and TCR beta sequencing was performed on peripheral blood mononuclear cells. Genomic DNA was extracted from the blood cell samples with the Qiagen DNeasy Blood Extraction Kit. The origin of this receptor is a girl aged 10 to 17 in good health and CMV-seropositive. Sequencing was done on a sample of PBMCs. The V gene is TRBV7-9 and the J gene is TRBJ2-7, and TRBD1 may be the D gene, going by 5 matching bases. In nucleotide form, the sequence is TGTGCCAGCAGCTTAGTTATAGGGGAAAAGAACGAGCAGTACTTC. It codes for CASSLVIGEKNEQYF.